The 19 T cell receptor beta chains below come from one sample, sequenced in a study of blood T cell repertoires in COVID-19. The repertoire was sequenced with immunoSEQ multiplex PCR; TCRdb's copy has only in-frame clones and lacks some. The table shows roughly 140,000 clones, with 85% to 90% occurring only once. Sequencing was carried out using peripheral blood. The receptor source for this set is a woman aged 60 to 75 with active COVID-19.

V and J are TRBV3-1 (or the pseudogene TRBV3-2) and TRBJ1-1; D unresolved. The CDR3 covers 12 residues. Looked up from germline, CDR1 is LGHDT and CDR2 is YNNKEL (reference sequence). V shed 1 base and J shed 10 bases, with 10 bases lying between them. The CDR3 sequence: CASSQGQIGAFF. The CDR3 DNA reads as TGTGCCAGCAGCCAAGGACAAATCGGAGCTTTCTTT.

The chain links TRBV2 to TRBJ2-1, with TRBD2 identical over 9 bases. The CDR3 spans 15 residues. Looked up from germline, CDR1 is SNHLY and CDR2 is FYNNEI. With V trimmed by 6 bases and J by 8 bases, 11 bases remained unmatched. The CDR3 sequence is CASRAPTSGYHEQFF. In DNA, the CDR3 is TGTGCCAGCAGGGCCCCCACTAGCGGGTATCATGAGCAGTTCTTC.

The rearrangement uses TRBV7-9 and TRBJ1-5; 8 positions match TRBD1. Per the germline V gene, CDR1 is SEHNR and CDR2 is FQNEAQ (reference sequence). This CDR3 is built from 15 residues. Trimming at V came to 3 bases and at J to 3 bases, leaving 4 bases not matched to a gene. CDR3 nucleotides: TGTGCCAGCAGCTTGACAGGGGAACTCAATCAGCCCCAGCATTTT. Translation: CASSLTGELNQPQHF.

The chain employs TRBV6-4 and TRBJ2-2, with TRBD2 matching 9 bases. This CDR3 is built from 17 residues. The V segment lost 5 bases and the J segment 2 bases; nucleotides outside the gene matches: 9. Germline lookup yields CDR1 MRHNA and CDR2 SNTAGT. The CDR3 coding sequence is TGTGCCAGCAGTCGAACTTCTAGCGGGGATAACACCGGGGAGCTGTTTTTT. It specifies CASSRTSSGDNTGELFF.

This clone was seen once. The chain links TRBV30 to TRBJ2-5, with a weak D call TRBD2 (7 bases). Germline CDR1 and CDR2: GTSNPN and SVGIG (reference sequence). V gave up 3 bases and J gave up 2 bases, with 22 bases separating them. The CDR3 length is 17 residues. The CDR3 region has the DNA TGTGCCTGGAGCGTCATAGTGGGGGCGCGGGGGCAAGAGACCCAGTACTTC. It encodes CAWSVIVGARGQETQYF.

The chain joins TRBV28 to TRBJ2-7, with 8 bases identical to TRBD2. The CDR3 loop spans 17 amino acids. V lost 2 bases and J lost 9; bases outside the gene matches: 18. Germline V gene lookup returns CDR1 MDHEN and CDR2 SYDVKM. CDR3: CASSLRHLSREGLRQYF. CDR3 nucleotide sequence: TGTGCCAGCAGTTTACGACACCTTTCCCGGGAGGGCCTTAGGCAGTACTTC.

As concerns this clone: Other DNA sequences within the sample encode an identical CDR3. The chain couples TRBV28 to TRBJ1-5, with D uncertain. CDR3 length: 12 residues. The V gene's germline CDR1 is MDHEN and CDR2 SYDVKM. The germline V and J ends were trimmed by 5 bases and 5 bases, with 7 bases remaining between them. CDR3: CASSPPDQPQHF. CDR3 coding DNA: TGTGCCAGCAGTCCCCCCGATCAGCCCCAGCATTTT.

The rearrangement joins TRBV5-8 to TRBJ2-7; a weak D match, TRBD2 (6 bases). This CDR3 region has 13 residues. V shed 7 bases and J shed 2 bases, with 13 bases lying between them. Germline-derived CDR1 and CDR2 are SGHTS and YDEGEE. Written as DNA, the CDR3 is TGTGCCAGCCTAGACGGGGGACCCTACGAGCAGTACTTC. Its protein is CASLDGGPYEQYF. Combining the CDR3 with reference TRBV5-8 and TRBJ2-7 gives the whole variable domain EAGVTQSPTHLIKTRGQQATLRCSPISGHTSVYWYQQALGLGLQFLLWYDEGEERNRGNFPPRFSGRQFPNYSSELNVNALELEDSALYLCASLDGGPYEQYFGPGTRLTVT.

The V gene is TRBV6-2 or TRBV6-3, the J gene TRBJ2-1; 7 bases match TRBD2. Germline V gene lookup returns CDR1 MNHEY and CDR2 SVGEGT. Trimming took 0 bases from V and 6 from J; bases not matched to a gene: 8. This CDR3 region has 16 residues. CDR3 nucleotide sequence: TGTGCCAGCAGTTACTCCGGGGACTACAGCTCCAATGAGCAGTTCTTC. Amino acid sequence: CASSYSGDYSSNEQFF.

The CDR3 DNA reads TGTGCCAGCAGCAAAGGAAACGCGGGGGGCGGGAAGACCCAGTACTTC. Protein sequence: CASSKGNAGGGKTQYF. V usage is TRBV21-1 and J usage is TRBJ2-5; the D call in the table, TRBD2, was not verified against the DNA. TRBV21-1 is shown as a pseudogene. The length of the CDR3 is 16 residues.

The chain has TRBV3-1 (or the pseudogene TRBV3-2) and TRBJ1-2, with a tentative D call TRBD1 (5 bases). V lost 1 base and J lost 6, with 9 bases in between. CDR1 and CDR2 from the germline V gene are LGHDT and YNNKEL (reference sequence). The CDR3 length is 13 residues. In DNA, the CDR3 is TGTGCCAGCAGCCAAGCTCCAGGGCATGGCTACACCTTC. Protein sequence: CASSQAPGHGYTF.

The gene calls are TRBV2 and TRBJ1-4; D possibly corresponds to TRBD1 (5 bases). V dropped 6 bases and J dropped 3 bases, with 11 bases sitting between them. Germline V gives CDR1 SNHLY, CDR2 FYNNEI. The CDR3 sequence is 14 residues long. The CDR3 DNA is TGTGCCAGCAGGTTCGGGGGACCTAATGAAAAACTGTTTTTT. Translation: CASRFGGPNEKLFF.

This clone has a single count. The CDR3: CASSQGTGGKYEQYF. The CDR3 DNA reads as TGCGCCAGCAGCCAAGGGACAGGGGGAAAATACGAGCAGTACTTC. The chain combines TRBV4-1 with TRBJ2-7; 10 nucleotides align to TRBD1. Germline CDR1 MGHRA, CDR2 YSYEKL. The CDR3 totals 15 residues. J gave up 4 bases and V 1 base, and 4 bases lay outside the gene matches.

The CDR3 spells CASSVALDRVHEQFF. The CDR3, as DNA: TGTGCCAGCAGCGTAGCTTTGGACAGGGTTCATGAGCAGTTCTTC. The genes are TRBV9 and TRBJ2-1; 8 bases agree with TRBD1. The CDR3 totals 15 residues. Germline assignment: CDR1 SGDLS and CDR2 YYNGEE. Germline trimming cut 0 bases from V and 8 bases from J; bases unmatched to any gene: 7.

The chain is built from TRBV18 and TRBJ1-1, with D possibly being TRBD1 (6 bases). V lost 6 bases and J 1 base, leaving 15 bases between the germline ends. The CDR3 runs to 15 residues. Germline CDR1 is KGHSH and CDR2 is LQKENI. The CDR3 loop is CASSINHRANTEAFF. The DNA of the CDR3 is TGTGCCAGCTCGATTAACCACAGGGCGAACACTGAAGCTTTCTTT.

This chain links TRBV11-3 with TRBJ1-3; D unresolved. The V end lost 2 bases, the J end lost 0 bases, and 11 bases lay between the germline ends. The CDR3 loop spans 16 amino acids. The germline V gene has CDR1 SGHNT and CDR2 YENEEA. The DNA of the CDR3 is TGTGCCAGCAGCTTAATCGGGAACCGCTCTGGAAACACCATATATTTT. It codes for CASSLIGNRSGNTIYF.

V and J are TRBV28 and TRBJ2-7; tentatively, D is TRBD2 (5 bases). With 6 bases removed from V and 3 bases from J, the gap between germline ends came to 9 bases. CDR1 MDHEN and CDR2 SYDVKM come from the germline V gene. The CDR3 has 12 residues. The chain's CDR3 is CASRSGIYEQYF. The CDR3 nucleotides read TGTGCCAGCAGATCGGGAATCTACGAGCAGTACTTC. The full variable domain, rest sourced from reference TRBV28 and TRBJ2-7, is DVKVTQSSRYLVKRTGEKVFLECVQDMDHENMFWYRQDPGLGLRLIYFSYDVKMKEKGDIPEGYSVSREKKERFSLILESASTNQTSMYLCASRSGIYEQYFGPGTRLTVT.

V usage is TRBV6-2 or TRBV6-3 and J usage is TRBJ2-3, with TRBD2 as a possible D gene (5 bases). The V gene lost 5 bases and the J gene lost 1 base, with 16 bases spanning the gap. Germline CDR1 reads MNHEY; CDR2 reads SVGEGT. The length of the CDR3 is 16 residues. CDR3 coding DNA: TGTGCCAGCAGTCATGGACTGCATGTGGGCACAGATACGCAGTATTTT. Its protein is CASSHGLHVGTDTQYF.

The chain combines TRBV6-2 or TRBV6-3 with TRBJ2-7, with 12 bases matching TRBD2. The ends lost 6 bases at V and 5 bases at J; junction bases unmatched: 5. Germline CDR1 MNHEY, CDR2 SVGEGT. The length of the CDR3 is 14 residues. In DNA form, the CDR3 reads TGTGCCAGCAGCTGGACTAGCGGGATAGACGAGCAGTACTTC. Protein: CASSWTSGIDEQYF.